This T cell receptor (beta chain) was identified in a study of Ad26.COV2.S vaccination and SARS-CoV-2 variants. General observations from the study: Compared with placebo recipients, vaccine recipients had higher spike-specific TCR breadth.

The repertoire was sequenced with immunoSEQ multiplex PCR; TCRdb's copy has only in-frame clones and lacks some. This repertoire shows about 370,000 clones, 70% to 90% found once; its top ten account for around 1.9%. Regarding treatment: some 19 received Ad26.COV2.S at low or high dose, single or two shots; roughly five received placebo; per-sample allocation not given. Sampling was done on day 63 after the first vaccine or placebo injection. The J segment lost 7 bases and the V segment lost 2 bases, leaving 2 bases of the junction unmatched. There are 14 residues in the CDR3. Germline CDR1 reads MNHEY; CDR2 reads SVGEGT. A note on this clone: The antigen is unknown.

This specimen consisted of peripheral blood, obtained in a trial of Ad26.COV2.S vaccine versus placebo. The rearrangement uses TRBV6-2 or TRBV6-3 and TRBJ2-1; TRBD1 aligns across 10 bases. The sequence was obtained from a person between 18 and 59 years old who received the Ad26.COV2.S COVID-19 vaccine or a placebo. The DNA of the CDR3 is TGTGCCAGCAGTTACAGACAGGGGGCGAATGAGCAGTTCTTC. This gives the protein CASSYRQGANEQFF.